The 19 T cell receptor beta chains given below trace back to one sample, sequenced in a study of blood T cell repertoires in COVID-19. Sequenced by immunoSEQ multiplex PCR; TCRdb stores in-frame clones only, minus some. The sample shows fewer than 350,000 clones, 70% to 90% of them seen only once. The sequenced material came from peripheral blood. All receptors come from a man aged 18 to 35 with active or convalescent COVID-19.

This chain connects TRBV10-3 to TRBJ2-7, with a possible D match to TRBD2 (5 bases). The V end lost 4 bases, the J end lost 3 bases, and 10 bases lay between the germline ends. Germline V lookup: CDR1 ENHRY, CDR2 SYGVKD. The CDR3 spans 13 residues. The CDR3 reads CAISGQRNYEQYF. CDR3 nucleotide sequence: TGTGCCATCAGTGGTCAGCGGAACTACGAGCAGTACTTC.

CDR3: CATSDLLNVGGPTFNQPQHF. The CDR3 coding sequence is TGTGCCACCAGTGATTTGCTAAATGTAGGAGGACCAACTTTCAATCAGCCCCAGCATTTT. This sequence joins TRBV24-1 and TRBJ1-5; D is unclear. Germline values: CDR1 KGHDR, CDR2 SFDVKD. The CDR3 runs to 20 residues. The V end lost 0 bases, the J end lost 3 bases, and 23 bases lay between the germline ends.

The rearrangement links TRBV27 to TRBJ2-3; TRBD2 aligns across 9 bases. The ends lost 5 bases at V and 7 bases at J; junction bases unmatched: 13. The length of the CDR3 is 16 residues. Germline-derived CDR1 and CDR2 are MNHEY and SMNVEV (reference sequence). The CDR3 DNA is TGTGCCAGCAGTCTGCAGGGCGGGGGGGCGGCCAATACGCAGTATTTT. It translates to CASSLQGGGAANTQYF.

The chain employs TRBV7-8 and TRBJ2-5; 8 bases align to TRBD1. Germline V CDR1 and CDR2: SGHVS, FQNEAQ. The trim removed 5 bases at V and 6 bases at J, leaving 8 bases unmatched. The CDR3 is 14 residues long. This CDR3 reads CASSPETGEKTQYF. Written as DNA, the CDR3 is TGTGCCAGCAGCCCTGAGACAGGGGAAAAGACCCAGTACTTC. The full variable domain, completed using reference TRBV7-8 and TRBJ2-5, is GAGVSQSPRYKVAKRGQDVALRCDPISGHVSLFWYQQALGQGPEFLTYFQNEAQLDKSGLPSDRFFAERPEGSVSTLKIQRTQQEDSAVYLCASSPETGEKTQYFGPGTRLLVL.

This clone appeared a single time. The chain joins TRBV4-1 to TRBJ2-3, with D possibly matching TRBD2 (6 bases). Trimming pared 5 bases from V and 6 bases from J, leaving 18 bases between. The V gene's germline CDR1 is MGHRA and CDR2 YSYEKL. The CDR3 runs to 15 residues. In DNA, the CDR3 is TGCGCCAGCAGCTTGGACCGCACTAGCTCCGATACGCAGTATTTT. It encodes CASSLDRTSSDTQYF.

This chain links TRBV2 with TRBJ2-5; possible D gene TRBD2, 7 bases. Germline V lookup: CDR1 SNHLY, CDR2 FYNNEI. The V end lost 0 bases, the J end lost 5 bases, and 13 bases lay between the germline ends. There are 15 residues in the CDR3. CDR3 amino acids: CASSEAGGGPETQYF. CDR3 sequence (DNA): TGTGCCAGCAGTGAAGCGGGGGGGGGCCCCGAGACCCAGTACTTC.

The rearrangement uses TRBV6-5 and TRBJ1-1; D is uncertain. Germline V gene sequence: CDR1 MNHEY, CDR2 SVGAGI. CDR3 length equals 12 residues. The germline V and J ends were trimmed by 6 bases and 6 bases, with 11 bases remaining between them. Here the CDR3 reads CASRYSGAEAFF. The CDR3 DNA sequence: TGTGCCAGCAGGTATTCCGGTGCTGAAGCTTTCTTT.

The J gene is TRBJ2-7, the V gene TRBV6-2 or TRBV6-3; unclear D gene. The V end lost 0 bases, the J end lost 3 bases, and 3 bases lay between the germline ends. The CDR3 length is 12 residues. CDR1 MNHEY and CDR2 SVGEGT come from the germline V gene. The CDR3 nucleotides are TGTGCCAGCAGTTACTCTCACTACGAGCAGTACTTC. Translated, it gives CASSYSHYEQYF.

The rearrangement links TRBV19 to TRBJ2-5; 10 bases line up with TRBD2. The CDR3 length is 17 residues. CDR1 is LNHDA and CDR2 is SQIVND in the germline V gene (reference sequence). V was clipped by 5 bases and J by 5 bases; unmatched bases: 14. CDR3 bases: TGTGCCAGTAGTCGAGGTTTTAGCGGGGGGCCAGGGGAGACCCAGTACTTC. It specifies CASSRGFSGGPGETQYF.

This clone was counted a single time. The chain employs TRBV18 and TRBJ2-5; tentatively, D is TRBD2 (6 bases). This CDR3 has 16 amino acids. V was trimmed by 3 bases and J by 1 base, leaving 15 bases between them. Germline CDR1 reads KGHSH; CDR2 reads LQKENI. DNA for the CDR3: TGTGCCAGCTCACCGCGTAGACGGGGGATCCAAGAGACCCAGTACTTC. Its protein is CASSPRRRGIQETQYF.

The chain links TRBV15 to TRBJ1-4; D not certain. The CDR3 has 18 residues. Trimming shortened V by 0 bases and J by 4 bases, and 18 bases separated the two germline ends. Germline V gene sequence: CDR1 LNHNV, CDR2 YYDKDF (reference sequence). The CDR3 sequence: CATSRDYVAGGFNEKLFF. Here the CDR3 DNA reads TGTGCCACCAGCAGAGATTATGTGGCAGGAGGGTTTAATGAAAAACTGTTTTTT.

This rearrangement joins TRBV11-2 to TRBJ2-5, with D perhaps TRBD2 (5 bases). Per germline, CDR1 SGHAT and CDR2 FQNNGV. The CDR3 consists of 16 residues. V lost 1 base to trimming and J lost 1 base, with 13 bases between them. This CDR3 is CASSLVGGGVQETQYF. In DNA form, the CDR3 reads TGTGCCAGCAGCTTAGTTGGCGGAGGTGTCCAAGAGACCCAGTACTTC.

This chain connects TRBV24-1 to TRBJ2-7, with a tentative D call TRBD1 (5 bases). V dropped 0 bases and J dropped 0 bases, with 14 bases sitting between them. This CDR3 region has 17 residues. Germline loops: CDR1 KGHDR, CDR2 SFDVKD. The CDR3 DNA reads as TGTGCCACCAGTGATTTGCGCGCGACAGCCTACTCCTACGAGCAGTACTTC. It is translated as CATSDLRATAYSYEQYF.

The CDR3 bases are TGTGCCAGTAGTCCCGGACAGGGGCACACCGGGGAGCTGTTTTTT. Translated: CASSPGQGHTGELFF. The chain is built from TRBV19 and TRBJ2-2; the match to TRBD1 covers 9 bases. Germline trimming cut 5 bases from V and 3 bases from J; bases unmatched to any gene: 4. The CDR3 covers 15 residues. The germline CDR1 and CDR2 sequences are LNHDA and SQIVND (reference sequence). The full variable domain, completed using reference TRBV19 and TRBJ2-2, is DGGITQSPKYLFRKEGQNVTLSCEQNLNHDAMYWYRQDPGQGLRLIYYSQIVNDFQKGDIAEGYSVSREKKESFPLTVTSAQKNPTAFYLCASSPGQGHTGELFFGEGSRLTVL.

This CDR3 is CSVEADRANYGYTF. The CDR3 nucleotides are TGCAGCGTTGAGGCGGACAGAGCTAACTATGGCTACACCTTC. The V and J genes are TRBV29-1 and TRBJ1-2; D may be TRBD1 (6 bases). CDR1 is SQVTM and CDR2 is ANQGSEA in the germline V gene. Trimming pared 3 bases from V and 0 bases from J, leaving 11 bases between. This CDR3 comprises 14 residues.

This chain joins TRBV6-5 and TRBJ1-2; D might be TRBD1 (6 bases). There are 15 residues in the CDR3. The ends were cut back, 1 base at V and 5 bases at J, with 14 bases in the middle. Per germline, CDR1 MNHEY and CDR2 SVGAGI. The chain's CDR3 is CASSYYSQGTYGYTF. In nucleotides, the CDR3 is TGTGCCAGCAGTTACTATTCACAGGGTACTTATGGCTACACCTTC.

The V gene is TRBV5-1, the J gene TRBJ2-4; TRBD1 aligns across 8 bases. Looked up from germline, CDR1 is SGHRS and CDR2 is YFSETQ. V shed 4 bases and J 4 bases; nucleotides not matched to a gene: 7. CDR3 size: 15 residues. The CDR3 nucleotides read TGCGCCAGCAGCCACTGGGGACAGGAGAAAAACATTCAGTACTTC. It codes for CASSHWGQEKNIQYF.

J is TRBJ1-4 and V is TRBV6-5, with D possibly matching TRBD1 (5 bases). Germline values: CDR1 MNHEY, CDR2 SVGAGI. The ends were cut back, 4 bases at V and 5 bases at J, with 8 bases in the middle. The CDR3 spans 13 residues. As DNA, the CDR3 is TGTGCCAGCAGTTGGGGCAGGAATGAAAAACTGTTTTTT. It translates to CASSWGRNEKLFF.

The chain couples TRBV19 to TRBJ1-4; D remains ambiguous. Trimming cost V 4 bases and J 8 bases, with 14 bases left between them. The CDR3 length is 14 residues. Germline CDR1 is LNHDA and CDR2 is SQIVND (reference sequence). The CDR3 DNA is TGTGCCAGTAGTAGCCGGGATTGGAAAGAAAAACTGTTTTTT. Translating gives CASSSRDWKEKLFF.